The rows below give T cell receptor beta chains drawn from one sample of a study of blood T cell repertoires in COVID-19. Sequenced by immunoSEQ multiplex PCR; TCRdb stores in-frame clones only, minus some. The sample holds some 200,000 clones; 70% to 90% are singletons and the top ten take over 9.5%. The specimen was peripheral blood. These TCRs come from a woman younger than 35 who had recovered from COVID-19. CDR3s include the opening cysteine and the closing phenylalanine or tryptophan. A D gene is named only where the DNA matches it firmly. Clone sizes are given selectively: once, few, many, or a class where the clone is expanded.

d_gene: -
len: 14
abundance: -
j_gene: TRBJ1-2
v_gene: TRBV5-1
CDR3aa: CASSLGQLNYGYTF
CDR3nt: TGCGCCAGCAGCTTGGGACAGCTTAACTATGGCTACACCTTC

d_gene: -
len: 16
abundance: -
j_gene: TRBJ1-1
v_gene: TRBV18
CDR3aa: CASSPLHSTGNTEAFF
CDR3nt: TGTGCCAGCTCACCACTACACTCTACAGGGAACACTGAAGCTTTCTTT

d_gene: TRBD2
len: 15
abundance: -
j_gene: TRBJ2-3
v_gene: TRBV7-6
CDR3aa: CASSLTGGSTDTQYF
CDR3nt: TGTGCCAGCAGCCTGACGGGGGGTAGCACAGATACGCAGTATTTT

d_gene: -
len: 16
abundance: -
j_gene: TRBJ2-6
v_gene: TRBV5-6
CDR3aa: CASSFPGPPGANVLTF
CDR3nt: TGTGCCAGCAGCTTCCCGGGTCCCCCTGGGGCCAACGTCCTGACTTTC

d_gene: -
len: 13
abundance: few
j_gene: TRBJ2-7
v_gene: TRBV5-1
CDR3aa: CASSLVLEGEQYF
CDR3nt: TGCGCCAGCAGCTTGGTACTAGAGGGCGAGCAGTACTTC

d_gene: -
len: 14
abundance: few
j_gene: TRBJ2-1
v_gene: TRBV7-9
CDR3aa: CASSLQGSYNEQFF
CDR3nt: TGTGCCAGCAGCTTACAGGGAAGCTACAATGAGCAGTTCTTC

d_gene: TRBD1
len: 11
abundance: -
j_gene: TRBJ2-7
v_gene: TRBV7-2
CDR3aa: CASSLGQGVYF
CDR3nt: TGTGCCAGCAGCTTGGGACAGGGCGTATACTTC

d_gene: -
len: 15
abundance: once
j_gene: TRBJ2-2
v_gene: TRBV7-3
CDR3aa: CASSLIGGGIGELFF
CDR3nt: TGTGCCAGCAGCTTAATTGGGGGAGGTATCGGGGAGCTGTTTTTT

d_gene: -
len: 14
abundance: -
j_gene: TRBJ1-2
v_gene: TRBV27
CDR3aa: CASSLSLTGYGYTF
CDR3nt: TGTGCCAGCAGTTTATCATTGACAGGCTATGGCTACACCTTC

d_gene: TRBD2
len: 15
abundance: -
j_gene: TRBJ2-1
v_gene: TRBV2
CDR3aa: CASRGTSGKYNEQFF
CDR3nt: TGTGCCAGCAGGGGGACTAGCGGGAAATACAATGAGCAGTTCTTC

d_gene: TRBD1
len: 14
abundance: -
j_gene: TRBJ2-7
v_gene: TRBV7-2
CDR3aa: CASSPPTGAYEQYF
CDR3nt: TGTGCCAGCAGCCCACCGACAGGGGCCTACGAGCAGTACTTC

d_gene: -
len: 14
abundance: -
j_gene: TRBJ2-7
v_gene: TRBV5-4
CDR3aa: CASSSRETPYEQYF
CDR3nt: TGTGCCAGCAGCTCCCGGGAGACCCCCTACGAGCAGTACTTC

d_gene: -
len: 14
abundance: -
j_gene: TRBJ1-1
v_gene: TRBV7-2
CDR3aa: CASSLQQGATEAFF
CDR3nt: TGTGCCAGCAGCTTACAACAGGGTGCAACTGAAGCTTTCTTT

d_gene: TRBD2
len: 15
abundance: once
j_gene: TRBJ2-7
v_gene: TRBV7-2
CDR3aa: CASSSGTSGRYEQYF
CDR3nt: TGTGCCAGCAGCTCTGGGACTAGCGGGAGATACGAGCAGTACTTC

d_gene: -
len: 15
abundance: -
j_gene: TRBJ2-7
v_gene: TRBV6-6
CDR3aa: CASSLDWAPAYEQYF
CDR3nt: TGTGCCAGCAGTTTGGATTGGGCCCCTGCGTACGAGCAGTACTTC

d_gene: -
len: 17
abundance: -
j_gene: TRBJ2-1
v_gene: TRBV5-1
CDR3aa: CASSLVGGTAVYNEQFF
CDR3nt: TGCGCCAGCAGCTTGGTAGGAGGGACAGCCGTCTACAATGAGCAGTTCTTC

d_gene: TRBD1
len: 13
abundance: -
j_gene: TRBJ2-7
v_gene: TRBV29-1
CDR3aa: CSVKGQYSYEQYF
CDR3nt: TGCAGCGTTAAGGGACAGTACTCCTACGAGCAGTACTTC

d_gene: -
len: 14
abundance: -
j_gene: TRBJ1-1
v_gene: TRBV5-4
CDR3aa: CASSLDREGTEAFF
CDR3nt: TGTGCCAGCAGCTTGGACAGGGAAGGCACTGAAGCTTTCTTT

d_gene: -
len: 13
abundance: -
j_gene: TRBJ2-7
v_gene: TRBV7-9
CDR3aa: CASSRGPPAEQYF
CDR3nt: TGTGCCAGCAGCCGAGGCCCACCGGCGGAGCAGTACTTC

d_gene: -
len: 15
abundance: -
j_gene: TRBJ1-1
v_gene: TRBV5-5
CDR3aa: CASSLRSGVVTEAFF
CDR3nt: TGTGCCAGCAGCTTGAGGTCAGGTGTCGTCACTGAAGCTTTCTTT

d_gene: -
len: 14
abundance: few
j_gene: TRBJ1-2
v_gene: TRBV5-1
CDR3aa: CASSLQVFNYGYTF
CDR3nt: TGCGCCAGCAGCTTGCAGGTCTTTAACTATGGCTACACCTTC

d_gene: TRBD1
len: 16
abundance: -
j_gene: TRBJ2-1
v_gene: TRBV4-2
CDR3aa: CASSQAGQGASNEQFF
CDR3nt: TGTGCCAGCAGCCAAGCAGGCCAGGGGGCGTCCAATGAGCAGTTCTTC

d_gene: TRBD1
len: 16
abundance: -
j_gene: TRBJ1-1
v_gene: TRBV28
CDR3aa: CASSLATGAGETEAFF
CDR3nt: TGTGCCAGCAGTTTGGCGACAGGGGCAGGGGAAACTGAAGCTTTCTTT

d_gene: TRBD2
len: 16
abundance: -
j_gene: TRBJ2-1
v_gene: TRBV25-1
CDR3aa: CASSEWTSGPANEQFF
CDR3nt: TGTGCCAGCAGTGAATGGACTAGCGGGCCGGCTAATGAGCAGTTCTTC

d_gene: TRBD1
len: 13
abundance: once
j_gene: TRBJ1-1
v_gene: TRBV18
CDR3aa: CASSLRGDTEAFF
CDR3nt: TGTGCCAGCTCTCTCAGGGGGGACACTGAAGCTTTCTTT

d_gene: -
len: 11
abundance: -
j_gene: TRBJ1-5
v_gene: TRBV10-3
CDR3aa: CATANDQAQHF
CDR3nt: TGTGCCACGGCGAACGATCAGGCCCAGCATTTT

d_gene: TRBD2
len: 13
abundance: -
j_gene: TRBJ2-7
v_gene: TRBV27
CDR3aa: CASSFGGTNEQYF
CDR3nt: TGTGCCAGCAGTTTCGGGGGGACGAACGAGCAGTACTTC

d_gene: -
len: 16
abundance: -
j_gene: TRBJ2-2
v_gene: TRBV19
CDR3aa: CASSIYGGSNTGELFF
CDR3nt: TGTGCCAGTAGTATTTACGGCGGGTCGAACACCGGGGAGCTGTTTTTT

d_gene: -
len: 16
abundance: -
j_gene: TRBJ2-3
v_gene: TRBV7-2
CDR3aa: CASMQDGGRDRDTQYF
CDR3nt: TGTGCCAGCATGCAAGATGGAGGGAGAGATAGAGATACGCAGTATTTT

d_gene: TRBD1
len: 14
abundance: -
j_gene: TRBJ2-3
v_gene: TRBV15
CDR3aa: CATSRTGRTDTQYF
CDR3nt: TGTGCCACCAGCCGGACAGGGCGCACAGATACGCAGTATTTT

d_gene: TRBD1
len: 17
abundance: -
j_gene: TRBJ2-5
v_gene: TRBV19
CDR3aa: CASRGPRDRGLRETQYF
CDR3nt: TGTGCCAGCAGAGGCCCTCGCGACAGGGGCTTAAGAGAGACCCAGTACTTC

d_gene: -
len: 15
abundance: few
j_gene: TRBJ2-7
v_gene: TRBV9
CDR3aa: CASSVAASANYEQYF
CDR3nt: TGTGCCAGCAGCGTAGCGGCCAGCGCGAACTACGAGCAGTACTTC

d_gene: -
len: 15
abundance: -
j_gene: TRBJ1-1
v_gene: TRBV28
CDR3aa: CASSLVGRGETEAFF
CDR3nt: TGTGCCAGCAGTTTAGTTGGGAGGGGAGAGACTGAAGCTTTCTTT

d_gene: TRBD2
len: 16
abundance: once
j_gene: TRBJ2-1
v_gene: TRBV9
CDR3aa: CASSDHSGGAYNEQFF
CDR3nt: TGTGCCAGCAGCGACCATAGCGGGGGGGCCTACAATGAGCAGTTCTTC

d_gene: -
len: 12
abundance: -
j_gene: TRBJ1-1
v_gene: TRBV7-2
CDR3aa: CASSQMNTEAFF
CDR3nt: TGTGCCAGCAGTCAGATGAACACTGAAGCTTTCTTT

d_gene: -
len: 14
abundance: -
j_gene: TRBJ2-7
v_gene: TRBV6-2/TRBV6-3
CDR3aa: CASSYTPVTYEQYF
CDR3nt: TGTGCCAGCAGTTACACGCCAGTCACCTACGAGCAGTACTTC

d_gene: -
len: 14
abundance: -
j_gene: TRBJ1-2
v_gene: TRBV27
CDR3aa: CASSLGPSYYGYTF
CDR3nt: TGTGCCAGCAGTTTGGGGCCAAGTTACTATGGCTACACCTTC

d_gene: -
len: 17
abundance: -
j_gene: TRBJ2-2
v_gene: TRBV24-1
CDR3aa: CATSDLFQRTNTGELFF
CDR3nt: TGTGCCACCAGTGATTTGTTTCAGCGGACGAACACCGGGGAGCTGTTTTTT

d_gene: -
len: 16
abundance: few
j_gene: TRBJ1-6
v_gene: TRBV6-2/TRBV6-3
CDR3aa: CASSYPGGGGAPPLHF
CDR3nt: TGTGCCAGCAGTTACCCGGGCGGCGGAGGGGCCCCACCCCTCCACTTT

d_gene: -
len: 14
abundance: -
j_gene: TRBJ1-5
v_gene: TRBV6-6
CDR3aa: CASITGYSNQPQHF
CDR3nt: TGTGCCAGCATAACAGGTTATAGCAATCAGCCCCAGCATTTT

d_gene: -
len: 13
abundance: -
j_gene: TRBJ2-7
v_gene: TRBV18
CDR3aa: CASSPVRSYEQYF
CDR3nt: TGTGCCAGCTCACCAGTCCGCTCCTACGAGCAGTACTTC

d_gene: TRBD1
len: 14
abundance: -
j_gene: TRBJ1-1
v_gene: TRBV6-5
CDR3aa: CASSLQGAFTEAFF
CDR3nt: TGTGCCAGCAGCTTACAGGGGGCTTTCACTGAAGCTTTCTTT

d_gene: TRBD1
len: 16
abundance: -
j_gene: TRBJ1-5
v_gene: TRBV7-9
CDR3aa: CASSLEGALGNQPQHF
CDR3nt: TGTGCCAGCAGCTTAGAGGGGGCGTTGGGCAATCAGCCCCAGCATTTT

d_gene: -
len: 15
abundance: -
j_gene: TRBJ2-1
v_gene: TRBV2
CDR3aa: CASSEALTNYNEQFF
CDR3nt: TGTGCCAGCAGTGAAGCCCTGACTAATTACAATGAGCAGTTCTTC

d_gene: -
len: 11
abundance: once
j_gene: TRBJ1-1
v_gene: TRBV5-1
CDR3aa: CASSLRDEAFF
CDR3nt: TGCGCCAGCAGCCTACGGGATGAAGCTTTCTTT